Following are 16 T cell receptor beta chains from one sample sequenced in a study of cytomegalovirus exposure and HLA in healthy donors. The study ran its PCR with 60 Vbeta and 13 Jbeta primers. Assay used: immunoSEQ multiplex PCR; TCRdb lists only in-frame clones, some missing. The data contain roughly 98,000 clones, 70% to 80% of them seen just once; the ten biggest clones take up approximately 11%. The specimen sequenced was PBMCs. The origin of the receptors is a man younger than 35 in good health and CMV-seropositive.

This clone has a single count. This chain links TRBV4-1 with TRBJ2-5; 8 bases map to TRBD2. Looked up from germline, CDR1 is MGHRA and CDR2 is YSYEKL. The V gene end was trimmed by 1 base and the J gene end by 2 bases; junction bases not matched to a gene: 6. The length of the CDR3 is 16 residues. The CDR3 DNA reads TGCGCCAGCAGCCAAGTCCAGCGGGGGATTCAAGAGACCCAGTACTTC. Translation gives CASSQVQRGIQETQYF.

The genes are TRBV30 and TRBJ1-1; tentative D call: TRBD1 (5 bases). This CDR3 contains 14 residues. Germline CDR1 and CDR2: GTSNPN and SVGIG (reference sequence). With 0 bases removed from V and 4 bases from J, the gap between germline ends came to 12 bases. The CDR3: CAWSVFDRTTEAFF. The CDR3 nucleotides are TGTGCCTGGAGTGTTTTTGACAGAACCACTGAAGCTTTCTTT.

This clone showed up just once. This chain joins TRBV5-1 and TRBJ2-2; 7 bases fit TRBD1. This CDR3 comprises 13 residues. The junction had 4 bases not matched to a gene; V was cut back by 6 bases and J by 5 bases. CDR1 SGHRS and CDR2 YFSETQ come from the germline V gene. The CDR3 region is CASTGTVTGELFF. In nucleotides, the CDR3 is TGCGCCAGCACCGGGACAGTGACCGGGGAGCTGTTTTTT.

The chain employs TRBV2 and TRBJ2-7; 8 bases are a match to TRBD1. J gave up 5 bases and V 7 bases, and 10 bases lay outside the gene matches. Germline CDR1 SNHLY, CDR2 FYNNEI. This CDR3 contains 14 residues. In DNA, the CDR3 is TGTGCCAGCACTGGACAGGGAGTTTGGGACGAGCAGTACTTC. This encodes CASTGQGVWDEQYF.

In nucleotides, the CDR3 is TGTGCCAGCAGTTCGGCGGGACAGGGTTCTATCGAGCAGTACTTC. Its translation: CASSSAGQGSIEQYF. The chain is built from TRBV28 and TRBJ2-7, with TRBD1 identical over 9 bases. The CDR3 consists of 15 residues. Germline V gene sequence: CDR1 MDHEN, CDR2 SYDVKM. With 4 bases clipped from V and 6 bases from J, the junction kept 10 bases outside the gene matches.

This chain links TRBV7-9 with TRBJ2-3; TRBD2 matches at 7 bases. Germline assignment: CDR1 SEHNR and CDR2 FQNEAQ (reference sequence). The CDR3 is 15 amino acids. V was clipped by 3 bases and J by 4 bases; unmatched bases: 7. As DNA, the CDR3 is TGTGCCAGCAGCTTCTTAGGGGCGGGGGCAGATACGCAGTATTTT. It encodes CASSFLGAGADTQYF. Filled out from reference TRBV7-9 and TRBJ2-3, the complete variable domain reads DTGVSQNPRHKITKRGQNVTFRCDPISEHNRLYWYRQTLGQGPEFLTYFQNEAQLEKSRLLSDRFSAERPKGSFSTLEIQRTEQGDSAMYLCASSFLGAGADTQYFGPGTRLTVL.

J is TRBJ2-7 and V is TRBV9, with 8 bases identical to TRBD2. Germline V lookup: CDR1 SGDLS, CDR2 YYNGEE. The junction had 7 bases not matched to a gene; V was cut back by 2 bases and J by 3 bases. CDR3 length: 15 residues. The DNA of the CDR3 is TGTGCCAGCAGCGTTAGCGGGGTGATCGGCTACGAGCAGTACTTC. Its translation: CASSVSGVIGYEQYF.

The rearrangement uses TRBV27 and TRBJ1-2, with TRBD1 matching 12 bases. V shed 4 bases and J 4 bases; nucleotides not matched to a gene: 4. The CDR3 consists of 15 residues. Germline loops: CDR1 MNHEY, CDR2 SMNVEV (reference sequence). Written as DNA, the CDR3 is TGTGCCAGCAGTTCCGGGACAGGGGGCTCCTATGGCTACACCTTC. It encodes CASSSGTGGSYGYTF.

This clone was seen a handful of times. This chain joins TRBV6-5 and TRBJ2-7; TRBD2 agrees at 10 bases. The germline CDR1 and CDR2 sequences are MNHEY and SVGAGI. The V segment lost 4 bases and the J segment 7 bases; nucleotides outside the gene matches: 10. The CDR3 spans 15 residues. For the CDR3, the DNA is TGTGCCAGCAGTTTCCAAGCGGGGGGGCCTCAGGAGCAGTACTTC. It encodes CASSFQAGGPQEQYF.

This chain uses TRBV5-4 with TRBJ1-1; 7 nucleotides line up with TRBD1. The germline V gene encodes CDR1 SGHNT and CDR2 YYREEE (reference sequence). V trimming: 1 base; J trimming: 7 bases; junction bases outside the gene matches: 7. This CDR3 has 14 amino acids. CDR3 protein: CASSLYARGDEAFF. In nucleotides, the CDR3 is TGTGCCAGCAGCTTGTATGCCAGGGGGGATGAAGCTTTCTTT.

The table lists this clone with a few counts. This rearrangement joins TRBV6-4 to TRBJ1-5, with 9 nucleotides matching TRBD1. This CDR3 has 17 residues. After removal of 9 bases from V and 0 bases from J, the junction contained 12 bases not matched to a gene. The germline CDR1 and CDR2 sequences are MRHNA and SNTAGT. The chain's CDR3 is CARKPGQGGYSNQPQHF. CDR3 coding DNA: TGTGCCAGAAAACCGGGACAGGGTGGCTATAGCAATCAGCCCCAGCATTTT.

This clone was observed a single time. The rearrangement links TRBV14 to TRBJ1-1; the D gene is possibly TRBD1 (6 bases). V dropped 3 bases and J dropped 4 bases, with 24 bases sitting between them. This CDR3 spans 18 amino acids. Germline loops: CDR1 SGHDN, CDR2 FVKESK. CDR3 loop: CASSQELQGLIRSTEAFF. The DNA of the CDR3 is TGTGCCAGCAGCCAGGAATTACAGGGATTAATAAGGAGCACTGAAGCTTTCTTT.

This clone has only a few counts. This rearrangement joins TRBV2 to TRBJ1-5; 10 bases fit TRBD1. J was trimmed by 9 bases and V by 6 bases; bases with no gene match: 5. The CDR3 is 13 amino acids. Germline lookup yields CDR1 SNHLY and CDR2 FYNNEI. CDR3 in amino acids: CASSDRGHTPQHF. CDR3 bases: TGTGCCAGCAGCGACAGGGGGCATACGCCCCAGCATTTT. The full variable domain, its missing parts supplied by reference TRBV2 and TRBJ1-5, is EPEVTQTPSHQVTQMGQEVILRCVPISNHLYFYWYRQILGQKVEFLVSFYNNEISEKSEIFDDQFSVERPDGSNFTLKIRSTKLEDSAMYFCASSDRGHTPQHFGDGTRLSIL.

In this sample, this clone turned up a few times. The rearrangement joins TRBV4-2 to TRBJ2-3; TRBD1 matches at 7 bases. The CDR3 loop spans 14 amino acids. Germline-derived CDR1 and CDR2 are LGHNA and YNFKEQ. Trimming cost V 4 bases and J 0 bases; bases outside gene matches: 1. The CDR3 reads CASSPTGSTDTQYF. The CDR3, as DNA: TGTGCCAGCAGCCCGACAGGGAGCACAGATACGCAGTATTTT.

The V gene is TRBV5-4, the J gene TRBJ2-3, with 7 positions matching TRBD2. J lost 3 bases, V lost 4 bases, and 14 bases had no gene match. Germline CDR1 SGHNT, CDR2 YYREEE (reference sequence). CDR3 length: 17 amino acids. CDR3 DNA: TGTGCCAGCAGCCCCCCGGGAGGTCGGGTCCCGACAGATACGCAGTATTTT. Amino acid sequence: CASSPPGGRVPTDTQYF. Drawing the rest from reference TRBV5-4 and TRBJ2-3, the complete variable domain is ETGVTQSPTHLIKTRGQQVTLRCSSQSGHNTVSWYQQALGQGPQFIFQYYREEENGRGNFPPRFSGLQFPNYSSELNVNALELDDSALYLCASSPPGGRVPTDTQYFGPGTRLTVL.

This clone turned up a few times. This sequence joins TRBV5-1 and TRBJ2-3, with 9 bases lining up with TRBD2. Germline CDR1 and CDR2: SGHRS and YFSETQ. V shed 0 bases, J shed 5 bases, and the junction held 4 bases outside the gene matches. The CDR3 runs to 15 residues. The CDR3 region has the DNA TGCGCCAGCAGCTTGGCGGGGACTAGCCAAGATACGCAGTATTTT. As protein: CASSLAGTSQDTQYF.